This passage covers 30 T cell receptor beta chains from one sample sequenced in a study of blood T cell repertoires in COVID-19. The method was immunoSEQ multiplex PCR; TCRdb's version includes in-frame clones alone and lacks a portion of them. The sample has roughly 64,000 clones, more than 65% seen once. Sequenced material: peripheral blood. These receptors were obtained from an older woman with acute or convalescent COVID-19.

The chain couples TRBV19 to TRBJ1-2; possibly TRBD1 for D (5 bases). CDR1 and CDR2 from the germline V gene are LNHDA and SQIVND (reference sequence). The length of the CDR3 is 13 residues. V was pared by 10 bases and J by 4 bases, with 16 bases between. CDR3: CATHSRDFYGYTF. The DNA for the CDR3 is TGTGCCACTCACTCCAGGGACTTCTATGGCTACACCTTC.

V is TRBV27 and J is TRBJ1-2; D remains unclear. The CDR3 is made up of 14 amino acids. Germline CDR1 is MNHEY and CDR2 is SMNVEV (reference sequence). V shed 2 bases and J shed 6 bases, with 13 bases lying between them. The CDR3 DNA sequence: TGTGCCAGCAGTTTAAGCGGTGGGGTGGATGGCTACACCTTC. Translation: CASSLSGGVDGYTF.

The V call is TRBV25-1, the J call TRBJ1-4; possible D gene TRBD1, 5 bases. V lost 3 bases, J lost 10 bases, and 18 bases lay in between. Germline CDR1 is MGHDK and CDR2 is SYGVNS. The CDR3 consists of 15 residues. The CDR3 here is CASSDGGTASVKLFF. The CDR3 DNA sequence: TGTGCCAGCAGTGATGGCGGGACCGCATCCGTAAAACTGTTTTTT.

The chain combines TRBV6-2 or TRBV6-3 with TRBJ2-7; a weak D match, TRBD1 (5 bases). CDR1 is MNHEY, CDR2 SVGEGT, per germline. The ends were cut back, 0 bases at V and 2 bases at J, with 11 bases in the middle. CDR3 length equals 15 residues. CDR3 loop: CASSYSSAGPYEQYF. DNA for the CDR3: TGTGCCAGCAGTTACTCCTCCGCAGGGCCCTACGAGCAGTACTTC.

This CDR3 is CASSLGGVSGKNIQYF. DNA of the CDR3: TGCGCCAGCAGCTTGGGGGGAGTCAGTGGCAAAAACATTCAGTACTTC. The chain carries TRBV5-1 and TRBJ2-4; weak D call: TRBD2 (5 bases). Per germline, CDR1 SGHRS and CDR2 YFSETQ. The ends were cut back, 0 bases at V and 3 bases at J, with 13 bases in the middle. There are 16 residues in the CDR3.

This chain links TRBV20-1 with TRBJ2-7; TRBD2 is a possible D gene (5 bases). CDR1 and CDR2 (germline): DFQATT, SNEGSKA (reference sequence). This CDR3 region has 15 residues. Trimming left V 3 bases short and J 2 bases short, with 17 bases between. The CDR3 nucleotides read TGCAGTGCTAGTGCGCCCCGGGGTCAGGCCTACGAGCAGTACTTC. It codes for CSASAPRGQAYEQYF.

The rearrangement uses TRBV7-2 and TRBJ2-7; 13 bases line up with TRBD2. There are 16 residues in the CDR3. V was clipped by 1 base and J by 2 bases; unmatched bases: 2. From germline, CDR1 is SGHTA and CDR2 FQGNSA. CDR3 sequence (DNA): TGTGCCAGCAGCTTAGAGGGACTAGCGGGGACCTACGAGCAGTACTTC. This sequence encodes CASSLEGLAGTYEQYF.

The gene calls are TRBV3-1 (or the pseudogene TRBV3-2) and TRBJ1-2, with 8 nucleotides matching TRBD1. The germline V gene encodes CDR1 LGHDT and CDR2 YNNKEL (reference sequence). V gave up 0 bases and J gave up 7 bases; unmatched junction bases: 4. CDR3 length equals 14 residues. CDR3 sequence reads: CASSQDTGQAGYTF. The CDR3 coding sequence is TGTGCCAGCAGCCAAGATACGGGACAGGCTGGCTACACCTTC.

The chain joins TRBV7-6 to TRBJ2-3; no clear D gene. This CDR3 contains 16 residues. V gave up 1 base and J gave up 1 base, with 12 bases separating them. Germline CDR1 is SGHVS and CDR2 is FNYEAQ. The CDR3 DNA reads TGTGCCAGCAGCTTAGTTTCCTCGTTAGGCACAGATACGCAGTATTTT. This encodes CASSLVSSLGTDTQYF.

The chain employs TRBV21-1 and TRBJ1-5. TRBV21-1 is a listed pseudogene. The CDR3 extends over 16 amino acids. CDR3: CASSKDTPESNQPQHF. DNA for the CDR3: TGTGCCAGCAGCAAAGACACCCCGGAGAGCAATCAGCCCCAGCATTTT.

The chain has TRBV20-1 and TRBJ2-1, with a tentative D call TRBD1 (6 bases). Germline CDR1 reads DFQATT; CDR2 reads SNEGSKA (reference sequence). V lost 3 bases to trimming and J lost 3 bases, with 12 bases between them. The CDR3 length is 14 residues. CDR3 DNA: TGCAGTGCTAGTATCGGGACACTCTACAATGAGCAGTTCTTC. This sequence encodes CSASIGTLYNEQFF.

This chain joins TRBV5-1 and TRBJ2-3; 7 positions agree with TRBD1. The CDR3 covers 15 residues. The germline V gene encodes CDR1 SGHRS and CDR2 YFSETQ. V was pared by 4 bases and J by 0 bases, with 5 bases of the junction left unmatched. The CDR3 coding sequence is TGCGCCAGCAGCCGCGTGACAGGGAGCACAGATACGCAGTATTTT. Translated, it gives CASSRVTGSTDTQYF.

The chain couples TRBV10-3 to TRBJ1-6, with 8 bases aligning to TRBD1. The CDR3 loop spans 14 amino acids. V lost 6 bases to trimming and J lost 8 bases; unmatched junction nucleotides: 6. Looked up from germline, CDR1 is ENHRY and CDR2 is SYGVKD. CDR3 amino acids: CAISYSGGDSPLHF. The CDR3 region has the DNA TGTGCCATCAGCTATTCAGGGGGCGATTCACCCCTCCACTTT.

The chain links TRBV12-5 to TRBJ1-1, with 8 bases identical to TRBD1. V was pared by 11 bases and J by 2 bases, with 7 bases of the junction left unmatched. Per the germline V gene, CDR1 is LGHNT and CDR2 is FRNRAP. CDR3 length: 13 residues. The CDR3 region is CAEKDRVNTEAFF. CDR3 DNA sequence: TGTGCTGAGAAGGACAGGGTCAACACTGAAGCTTTCTTT.

The CDR3 DNA reads as TGTGCCAGCAGTGAACTGGGACAACTCACTGAAGCTTTCTTT. Its translation: CASSELGQLTEAFF. V gene TRBV25-1 combines with J gene TRBJ1-1; maybe TRBD1 (6 bases). Germline V gene data show CDR1 as MGHDK and CDR2 as SYGVNS. CDR3 size: 14 residues. Trimming took 2 bases from V and 4 from J, leaving 11 bases between them.

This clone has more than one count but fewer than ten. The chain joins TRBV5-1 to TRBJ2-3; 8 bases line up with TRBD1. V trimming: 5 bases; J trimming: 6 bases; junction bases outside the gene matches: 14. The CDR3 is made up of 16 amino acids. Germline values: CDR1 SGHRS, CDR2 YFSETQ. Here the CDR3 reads CASRLQGAVSGDTQYF. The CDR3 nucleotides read TGCGCCAGCAGGCTTCAGGGGGCAGTATCAGGGGATACGCAGTATTTT. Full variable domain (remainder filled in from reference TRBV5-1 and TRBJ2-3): KAGVTQTPRYLIKTRGQQVTLSCSPISGHRSVSWYQQTPGQGLQFLFEYFSETQRNKGNFPGRFSGRQFSNSRSEMNVSTLELGDSALYLCASRLQGAVSGDTQYFGPGTRLTVL.

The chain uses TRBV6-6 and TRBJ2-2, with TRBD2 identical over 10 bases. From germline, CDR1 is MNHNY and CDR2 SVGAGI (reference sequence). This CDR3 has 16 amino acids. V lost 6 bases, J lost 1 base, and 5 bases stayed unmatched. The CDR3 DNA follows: TGTGCCAGCAGGAATAGCGGGGGGCGGAACACCGGGGAGCTGTTTTTT. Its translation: CASRNSGGRNTGELFF.

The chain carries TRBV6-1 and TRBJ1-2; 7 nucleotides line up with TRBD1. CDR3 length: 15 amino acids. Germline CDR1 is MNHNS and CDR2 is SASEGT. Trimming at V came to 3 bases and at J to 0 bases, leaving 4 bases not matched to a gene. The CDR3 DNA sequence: TGTGCCAGCAGTGACACAGGGGTCTCTAACTATGGCTACACCTTC. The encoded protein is CASSDTGVSNYGYTF.

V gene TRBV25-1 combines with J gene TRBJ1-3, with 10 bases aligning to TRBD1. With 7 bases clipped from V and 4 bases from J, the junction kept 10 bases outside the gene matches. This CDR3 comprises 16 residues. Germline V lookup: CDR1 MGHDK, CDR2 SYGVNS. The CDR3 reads CASTPGQGLGGNTIYF. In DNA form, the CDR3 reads TGTGCCAGCACTCCGGGACAGGGGCTCGGAGGAAACACCATATATTTT.

CDR3 in DNA: TGTGCCAGCAGCCTAGCCAGGGGGTGGAGCAATCAGCCCCAGCATTTT. Residues: CASSLARGWSNQPQHF. The gene calls are TRBV5-6 and TRBJ1-5; 7 nucleotides align to TRBD1. CDR1 SGHDT and CDR2 YYEEEE come from the germline V gene. The trim removed 4 bases at V and 1 base at J, leaving 8 bases unmatched. CDR3 length: 16 amino acids.

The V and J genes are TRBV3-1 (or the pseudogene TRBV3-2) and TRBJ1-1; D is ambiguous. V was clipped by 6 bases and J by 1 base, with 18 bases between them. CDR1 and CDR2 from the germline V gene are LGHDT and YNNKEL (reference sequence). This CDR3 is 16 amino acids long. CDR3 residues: CASRLQLSGRNTEAFF. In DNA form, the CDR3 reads TGTGCCAGCAGGTTACAGCTTTCGGGAAGGAACACTGAAGCTTTCTTT.

CDR3 nucleotide sequence: TGTGCCAGCAGCGTTGGGACTAGCGGGGGGAAGGATACGCAGTATTTT. Protein product: CASSVGTSGGKDTQYF. The genes are TRBV9 and TRBJ2-3; 15 bases agree with TRBD2. The trim removed 2 bases at V and 6 bases at J, leaving 4 bases unmatched. Germline V CDR1 and CDR2: SGDLS, YYNGEE. There are 16 residues in the CDR3.

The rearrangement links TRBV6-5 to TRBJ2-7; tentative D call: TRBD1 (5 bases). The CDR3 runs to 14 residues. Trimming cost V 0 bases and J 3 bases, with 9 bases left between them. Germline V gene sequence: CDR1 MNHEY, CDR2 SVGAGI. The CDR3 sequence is CASSYSWQGYEQYF. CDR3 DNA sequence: TGTGCCAGCAGTTACTCTTGGCAGGGCTACGAGCAGTACTTC.

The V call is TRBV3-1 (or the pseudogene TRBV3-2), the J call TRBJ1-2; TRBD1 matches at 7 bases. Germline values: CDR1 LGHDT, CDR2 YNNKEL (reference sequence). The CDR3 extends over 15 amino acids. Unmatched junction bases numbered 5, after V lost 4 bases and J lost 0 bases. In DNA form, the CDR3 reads TGTGCCAGCAGCCCCTGGGACAGCTCTAACTATGGCTACACCTTC. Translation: CASSPWDSSNYGYTF.

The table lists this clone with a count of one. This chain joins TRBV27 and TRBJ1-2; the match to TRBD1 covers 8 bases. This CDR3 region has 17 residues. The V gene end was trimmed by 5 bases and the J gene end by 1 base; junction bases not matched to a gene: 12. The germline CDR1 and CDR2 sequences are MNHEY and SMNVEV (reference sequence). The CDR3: CASSPQTRQGLNYGYTF. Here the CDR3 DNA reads TGTGCCAGCAGTCCCCAGACAAGACAGGGGCTTAACTATGGCTACACCTTC.

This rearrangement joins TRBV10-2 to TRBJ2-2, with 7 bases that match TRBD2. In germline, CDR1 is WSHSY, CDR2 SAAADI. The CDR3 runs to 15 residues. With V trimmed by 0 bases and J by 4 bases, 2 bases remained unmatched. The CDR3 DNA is TGCGCCAGCAGTGAGTCACCTAGCGGCACCGGGGAGCTGTTTTTT. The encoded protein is CASSESPSGTGELFF.

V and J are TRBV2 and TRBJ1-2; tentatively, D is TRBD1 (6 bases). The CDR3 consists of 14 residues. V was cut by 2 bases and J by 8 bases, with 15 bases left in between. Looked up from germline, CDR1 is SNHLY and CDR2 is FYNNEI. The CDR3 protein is CASSEQGRQDGYTF. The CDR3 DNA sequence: TGTGCCAGCAGTGAACAGGGGCGTCAAGACGGCTACACCTTC.

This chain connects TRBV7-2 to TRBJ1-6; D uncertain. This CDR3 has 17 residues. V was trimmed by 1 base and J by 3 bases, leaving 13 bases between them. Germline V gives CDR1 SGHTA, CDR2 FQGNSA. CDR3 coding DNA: TGTGCCAGCAGCTTAGATAACGGGAACTACTATAATTCACCCCTCCACTTT. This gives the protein CASSLDNGNYYNSPLHF.

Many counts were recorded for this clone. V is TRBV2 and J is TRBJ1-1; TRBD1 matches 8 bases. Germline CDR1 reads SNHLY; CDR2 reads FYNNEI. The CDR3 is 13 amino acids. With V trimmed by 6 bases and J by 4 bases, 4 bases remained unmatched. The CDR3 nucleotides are TGTGCCAGCAGGCTCGACAGGGGCACTGAAGCTTTCTTT. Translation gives CASRLDRGTEAFF.

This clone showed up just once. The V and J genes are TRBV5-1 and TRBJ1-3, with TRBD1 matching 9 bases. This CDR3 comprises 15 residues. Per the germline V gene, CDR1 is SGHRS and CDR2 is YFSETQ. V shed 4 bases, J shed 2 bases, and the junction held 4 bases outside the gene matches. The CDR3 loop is CASSIQGAAGNTIYF. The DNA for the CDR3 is TGCGCCAGCAGCATACAGGGGGCGGCTGGAAACACCATATATTTT.